The present T cell receptor (beta chain) was sequenced within a study of early T cells in non-severe SARS-CoV-2 infection. The overall study: The sequenced material was bulk RNA from unsorted whole blood, and its chains were unpaired. The study's findings and limits: Matching against VDJdb likely underestimated virus-specific expansions, favoring anti-spike CD8.

cDNA molecules, individually, were tagged with unique molecular identifiers. TCRdb re-analysed the 5' RACE reads in MiXCR, keeping a single row per CDR3 protein. This table has about 90,000 distinct CDR3 sequences, roughly an eighth appearing once. This clonotype was detected a few times. Its antigen is not known. The specimen was whole blood. The receptor's source is an adult who was a healthcare worker with PCR-confirmed SARS-CoV-2 infection or an uninfected control (not recorded which).

The CDR3 DNA sequence: TGTGCCAGCAGTTACTCGAACTTCGTCAGCTCCTACAATGAGCAGTTCTTC. Protein product: CASSYSNFVSSYNEQFF. The chain is built from TRBV6-6 and TRBJ2-1, with D unclear. This CDR3 spans 17 amino acids. Germline V gives CDR1 MNHNY, CDR2 SVGAGI (reference sequence). V dropped 0 bases and J dropped 0 bases, with 12 bases sitting between them.